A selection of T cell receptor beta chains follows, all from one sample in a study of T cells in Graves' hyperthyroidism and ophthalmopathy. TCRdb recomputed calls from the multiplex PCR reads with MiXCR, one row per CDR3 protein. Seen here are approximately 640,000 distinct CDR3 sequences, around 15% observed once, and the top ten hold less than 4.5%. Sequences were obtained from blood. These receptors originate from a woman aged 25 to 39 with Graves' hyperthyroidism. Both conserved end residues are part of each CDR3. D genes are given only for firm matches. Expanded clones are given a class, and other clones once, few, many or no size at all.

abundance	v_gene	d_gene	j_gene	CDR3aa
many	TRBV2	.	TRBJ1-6	CASSNYPGLVGSPLHF
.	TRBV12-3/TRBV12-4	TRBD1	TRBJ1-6	CASSLYEGTASMALHF
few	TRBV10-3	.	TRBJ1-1	CAISESQGVGNTEAFF
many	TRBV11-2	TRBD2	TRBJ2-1	CASGGNGRVLSYNEQFF
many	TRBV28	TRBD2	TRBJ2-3	CASSTGFRTSGTQYF
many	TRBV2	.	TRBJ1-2	CASSGGRGYGYTF
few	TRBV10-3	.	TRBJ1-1	CAISSGHPNTEAFF
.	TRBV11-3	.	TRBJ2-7	CASSLGGSHGQYF
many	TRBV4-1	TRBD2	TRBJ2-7	CASSQEGGNSYEQYF
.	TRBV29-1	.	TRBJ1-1	CSVEDSQGRTEAFF
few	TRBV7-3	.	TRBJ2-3	CASSLSGGFADTQYF
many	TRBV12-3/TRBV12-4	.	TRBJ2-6	CASRRRGSGANVLTF
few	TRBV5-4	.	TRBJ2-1	CASSLPDSEQFF
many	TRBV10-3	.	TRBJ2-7	CAISDVGTKKSSYEQYF
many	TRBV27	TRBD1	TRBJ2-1	CASSPRPHRGGGNNEQFF
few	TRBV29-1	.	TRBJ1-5	CSVGQSNQPQHF
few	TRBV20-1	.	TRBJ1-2	CSARVGQNYGYTF
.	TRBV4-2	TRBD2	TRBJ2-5	CASSQEGTAGVGETQYF
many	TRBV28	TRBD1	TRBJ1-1	CASRPPGTATEAFF
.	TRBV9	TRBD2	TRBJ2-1	CASSVEAGEMNEQFF
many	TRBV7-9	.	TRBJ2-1	CASSLGDPKGFF
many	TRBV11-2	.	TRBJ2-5	CASSLETATQYF